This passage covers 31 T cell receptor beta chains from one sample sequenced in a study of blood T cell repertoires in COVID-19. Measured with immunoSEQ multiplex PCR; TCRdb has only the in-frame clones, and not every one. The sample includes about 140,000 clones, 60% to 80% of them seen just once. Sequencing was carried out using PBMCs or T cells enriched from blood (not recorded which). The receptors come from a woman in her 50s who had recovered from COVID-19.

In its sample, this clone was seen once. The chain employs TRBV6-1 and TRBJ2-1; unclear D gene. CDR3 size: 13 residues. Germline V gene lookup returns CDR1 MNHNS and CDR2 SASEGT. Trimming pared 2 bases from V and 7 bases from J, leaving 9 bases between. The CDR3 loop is CASSESAGNEQFF. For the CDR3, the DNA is TGTGCCAGCAGTGAATCCGCCGGGAATGAGCAGTTCTTC.

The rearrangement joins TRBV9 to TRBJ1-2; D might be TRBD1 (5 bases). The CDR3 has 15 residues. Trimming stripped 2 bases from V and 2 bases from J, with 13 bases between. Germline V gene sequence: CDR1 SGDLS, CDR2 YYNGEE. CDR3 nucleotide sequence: TGTGCCAGCAGCGTGGGCCAGGGCCTCAACTATGGCTACACCTTC. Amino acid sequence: CASSVGQGLNYGYTF.

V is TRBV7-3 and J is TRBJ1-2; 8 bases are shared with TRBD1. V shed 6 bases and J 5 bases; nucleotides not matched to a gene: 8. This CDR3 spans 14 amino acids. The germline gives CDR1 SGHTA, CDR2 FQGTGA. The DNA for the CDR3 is TGTGCCAGCAGTTTTCAGGGGGCAAGGTATGGCTACACCTTC. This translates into CASSFQGARYGYTF.

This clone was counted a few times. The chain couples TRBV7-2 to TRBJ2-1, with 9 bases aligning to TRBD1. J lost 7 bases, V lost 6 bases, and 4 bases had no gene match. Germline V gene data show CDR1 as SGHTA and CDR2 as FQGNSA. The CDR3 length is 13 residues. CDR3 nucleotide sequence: TGTGCCAGCAGGACCGGGACAGGGAATGAGCAGTTCTTC. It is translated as CASRTGTGNEQFF. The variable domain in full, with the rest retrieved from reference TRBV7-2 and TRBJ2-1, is GAGVSQSPSNKVTEKGKDVELRCDPISGHTALYWYRQSLGQGLEFLIYFQGNSAPDKSGLPSDRFSAERTGGSVSTLTIQRTQQEDSAVYLCASRTGTGNEQFFGPGTRLTVL.

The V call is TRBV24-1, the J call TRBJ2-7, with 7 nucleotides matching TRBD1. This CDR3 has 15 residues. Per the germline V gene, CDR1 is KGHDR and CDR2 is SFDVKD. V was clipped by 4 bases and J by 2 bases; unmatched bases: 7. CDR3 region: CATSDPRQGPYEQYF. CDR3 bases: TGTGCCACCAGTGACCCCCGACAGGGACCCTACGAGCAGTACTTC.

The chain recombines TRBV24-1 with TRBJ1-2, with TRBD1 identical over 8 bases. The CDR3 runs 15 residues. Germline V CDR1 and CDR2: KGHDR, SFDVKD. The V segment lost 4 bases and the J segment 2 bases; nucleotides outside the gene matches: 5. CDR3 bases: TGTGCCACCAGTGACAGGGGGCTGGGGAACTATGGCTACACCTTC. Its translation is CATSDRGLGNYGYTF.

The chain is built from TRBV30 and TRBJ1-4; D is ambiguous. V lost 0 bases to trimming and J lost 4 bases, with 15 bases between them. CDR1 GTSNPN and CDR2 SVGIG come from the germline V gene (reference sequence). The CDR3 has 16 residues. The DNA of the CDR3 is TGTGCCTGGAGTGTACGAGGAACTAAAAGTAATGAAAAACTGTTTTTT. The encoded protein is CAWSVRGTKSNEKLFF.

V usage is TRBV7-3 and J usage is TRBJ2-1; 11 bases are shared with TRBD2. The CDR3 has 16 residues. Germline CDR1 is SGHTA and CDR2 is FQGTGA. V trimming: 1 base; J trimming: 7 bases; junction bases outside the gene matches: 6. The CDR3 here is CASSLISGGARNEQFF. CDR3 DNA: TGTGCCAGCAGCTTAATTAGCGGGGGGGCCCGGAATGAGCAGTTCTTC.

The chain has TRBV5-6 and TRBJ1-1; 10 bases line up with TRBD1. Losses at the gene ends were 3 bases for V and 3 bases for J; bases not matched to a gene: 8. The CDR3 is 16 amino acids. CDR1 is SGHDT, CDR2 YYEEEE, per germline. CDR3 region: CASSSRTGGRHTEAFF. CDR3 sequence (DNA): TGTGCCAGCAGCTCCCGGACAGGGGGGAGGCACACTGAAGCTTTCTTT.

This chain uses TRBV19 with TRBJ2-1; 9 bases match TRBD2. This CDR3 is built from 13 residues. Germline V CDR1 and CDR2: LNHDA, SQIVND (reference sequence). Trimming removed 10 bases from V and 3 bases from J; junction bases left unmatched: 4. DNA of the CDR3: TGTGCCACTCAGCGGGAGGACTACAATGAGCAGTTCTTC. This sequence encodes CATQREDYNEQFF.

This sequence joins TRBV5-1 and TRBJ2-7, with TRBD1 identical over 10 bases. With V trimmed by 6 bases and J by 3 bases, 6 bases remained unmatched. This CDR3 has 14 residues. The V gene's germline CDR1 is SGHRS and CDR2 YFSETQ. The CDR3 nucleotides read TGCGCCAGCAAAACCGGGACAGGGGTCTACGAGCAGTACTTC. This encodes CASKTGTGVYEQYF. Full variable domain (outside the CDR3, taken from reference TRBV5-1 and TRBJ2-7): KAGVTQTPRYLIKTRGQQVTLSCSPISGHRSVSWYQQTPGQGLQFLFEYFSETQRNKGNFPGRFSGRQFSNSRSEMNVSTLELGDSALYLCASKTGTGVYEQYFGPGTRLTVT.

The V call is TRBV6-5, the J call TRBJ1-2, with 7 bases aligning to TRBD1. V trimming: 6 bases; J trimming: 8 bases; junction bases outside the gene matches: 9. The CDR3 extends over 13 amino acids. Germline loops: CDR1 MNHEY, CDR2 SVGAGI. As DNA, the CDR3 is TGTGCCAGCAGCATTAAGGGGGCAGGCGGCTACACCTTC. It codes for CASSIKGAGGYTF.

This CDR3 reads CAIGGSSPWGNTIYF. The CDR3 nucleotides are TGTGCCATCGGAGGAAGTTCACCTTGGGGAAACACCATATATTTT. The J gene is TRBJ1-3, the V gene TRBV10-3; the D is unclear. CDR1 ENHRY and CDR2 SYGVKD come from the germline V gene. This CDR3 comprises 15 residues. The germline V and J ends were trimmed by 8 bases and 4 bases, with 18 bases remaining between them.

CDR3 DNA: TGTGCCAGTAGTATCCTGGCGAACACTGAAGCTTTCTTT. As protein: CASSILANTEAFF. The rearrangement joins TRBV19 to TRBJ1-1; no clear D. Per the germline V gene, CDR1 is LNHDA and CDR2 is SQIVND (reference sequence). V lost 3 bases to trimming and J lost 1 base, with 6 bases between them. The CDR3 spans 13 residues.

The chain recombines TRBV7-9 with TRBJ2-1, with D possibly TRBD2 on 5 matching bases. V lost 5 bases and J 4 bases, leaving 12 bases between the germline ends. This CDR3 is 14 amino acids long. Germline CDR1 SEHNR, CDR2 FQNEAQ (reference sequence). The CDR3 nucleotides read TGTGCCAGCAGCCACCTTCGCGGGTACAATGAGCAGTTCTTC. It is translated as CASSHLRGYNEQFF.

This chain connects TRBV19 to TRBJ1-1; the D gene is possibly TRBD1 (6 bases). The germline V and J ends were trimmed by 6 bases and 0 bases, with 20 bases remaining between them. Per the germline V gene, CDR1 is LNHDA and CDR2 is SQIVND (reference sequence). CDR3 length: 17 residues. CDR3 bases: TGTGCCAGTAGGGTCGGACAGAAGAACCTCATGAACACTGAAGCTTTCTTT. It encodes CASRVGQKNLMNTEAFF. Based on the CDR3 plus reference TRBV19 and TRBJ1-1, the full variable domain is DGGITQSPKYLFRKEGQNVTLSCEQNLNHDAMYWYRQDPGQGLRLIYYSQIVNDFQKGDIAEGYSVSREKKESFPLTVTSAQKNPTAFYLCASRVGQKNLMNTEAFFGQGTRLTVV.

CDR3 DNA: TGTGCCAGCGAAAGGAGGCTAGCGGGGGGGCTCTGGAATGAGCAGTTCTTC. As protein: CASERRLAGGLWNEQFF. The chain carries TRBV3-1 (or the pseudogene TRBV3-2) and TRBJ2-1, with 12 bases matching TRBD2. V shed 8 bases, J shed 7 bases, and the junction held 15 bases outside the gene matches. This CDR3 contains 17 residues. The V gene's germline CDR1 is LGHDT and CDR2 YNNKEL (reference sequence).

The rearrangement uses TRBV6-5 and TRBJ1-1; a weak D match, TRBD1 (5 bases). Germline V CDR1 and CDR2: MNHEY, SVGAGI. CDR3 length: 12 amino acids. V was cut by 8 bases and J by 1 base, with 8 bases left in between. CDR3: CASGRGNTEAFF. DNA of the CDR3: TGTGCCAGCGGTAGGGGGAACACTGAAGCTTTCTTT.

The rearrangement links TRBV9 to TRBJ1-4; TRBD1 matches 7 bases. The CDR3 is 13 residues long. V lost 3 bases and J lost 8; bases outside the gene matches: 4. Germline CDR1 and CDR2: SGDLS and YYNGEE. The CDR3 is CASSAQGTEKLFF. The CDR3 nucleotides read TGTGCCAGCAGCGCACAGGGGACCGAAAAACTGTTTTTT. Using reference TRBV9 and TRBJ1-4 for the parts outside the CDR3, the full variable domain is DSGVTQTPKHLITATGQRVTLRCSPRSGDLSVYWYQQSLDQGLQFLIQYYNGEERAKGNILERFSAQQFPDLHSELNLSSLELGDSALYFCASSAQGTEKLFFGSGTQLSVL.

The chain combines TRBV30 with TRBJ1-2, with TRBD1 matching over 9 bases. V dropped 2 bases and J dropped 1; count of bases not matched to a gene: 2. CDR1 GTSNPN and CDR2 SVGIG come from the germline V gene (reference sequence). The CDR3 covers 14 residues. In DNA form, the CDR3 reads TGTGCCTGGAGTTCGGGACAGGGTAACTATGGCTACACCTTC. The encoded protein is CAWSSGQGNYGYTF.

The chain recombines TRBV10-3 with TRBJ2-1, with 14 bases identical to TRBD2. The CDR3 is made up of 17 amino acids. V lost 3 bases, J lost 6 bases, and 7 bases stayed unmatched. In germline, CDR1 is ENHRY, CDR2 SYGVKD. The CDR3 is CAISERGLAGEANEQFF. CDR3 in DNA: TGTGCCATCAGTGAACGGGGACTAGCGGGAGAGGCCAATGAGCAGTTCTTC.

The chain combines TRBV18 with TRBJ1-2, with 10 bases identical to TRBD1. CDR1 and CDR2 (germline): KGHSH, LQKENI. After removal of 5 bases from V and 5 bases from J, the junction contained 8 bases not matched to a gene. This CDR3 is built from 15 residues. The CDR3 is CASSSGTGDMYGYTF. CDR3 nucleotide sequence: TGTGCCAGCTCATCTGGGACAGGGGACATGTATGGCTACACCTTC.

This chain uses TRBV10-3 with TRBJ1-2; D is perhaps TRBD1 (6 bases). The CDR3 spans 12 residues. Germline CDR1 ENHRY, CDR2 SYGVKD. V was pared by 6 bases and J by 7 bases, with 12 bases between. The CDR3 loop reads CAISLQGGGYTF. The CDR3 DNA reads TGTGCCATCAGCCTACAGGGCGGTGGCTACACCTTC.

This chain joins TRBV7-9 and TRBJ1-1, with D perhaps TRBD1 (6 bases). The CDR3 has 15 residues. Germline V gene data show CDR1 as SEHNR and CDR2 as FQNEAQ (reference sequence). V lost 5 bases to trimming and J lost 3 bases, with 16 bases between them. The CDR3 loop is CASSQGSIWDTEAFF. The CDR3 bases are TGTGCCAGCAGCCAGGGGTCGATTTGGGACACTGAAGCTTTCTTT. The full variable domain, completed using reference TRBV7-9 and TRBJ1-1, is DTGVSQNPRHKITKRGQNVTFRCDPISEHNRLYWYRQTLGQGPEFLTYFQNEAQLEKSRLLSDRFSAERPKGSFSTLEIQRTEQGDSAMYLCASSQGSIWDTEAFFGQGTRLTVV.

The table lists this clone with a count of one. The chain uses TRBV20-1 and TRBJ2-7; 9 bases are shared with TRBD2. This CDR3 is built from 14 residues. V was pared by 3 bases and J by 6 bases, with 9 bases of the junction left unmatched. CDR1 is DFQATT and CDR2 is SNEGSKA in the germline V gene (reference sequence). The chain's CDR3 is CSASRQRGASEQYF. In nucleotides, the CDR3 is TGCAGTGCTAGTAGGCAGCGGGGGGCTAGCGAGCAGTACTTC.

The CDR3 loop reads CASGSRRVGSSTGELFF. The CDR3 DNA sequence: TGCGCCAGTGGAAGCCGCAGGGTAGGGTCCAGCACCGGGGAGCTGTTTTTT. The chain uses TRBV10-1 and TRBJ2-2, with D perhaps matching TRBD1 (5 bases). V lost 9 bases to trimming and J lost 4 bases, with 24 bases between them. Germline-derived CDR1 and CDR2 are WNHNN and SYGVQD (reference sequence). The CDR3 sequence is 17 residues long.

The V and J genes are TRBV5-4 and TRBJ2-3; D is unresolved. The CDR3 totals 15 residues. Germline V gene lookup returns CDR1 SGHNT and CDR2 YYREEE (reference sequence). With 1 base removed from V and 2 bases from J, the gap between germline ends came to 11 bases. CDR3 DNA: TGTGCCAGCAGCTTGAGTACTCAACCCACAGATACGCAGTATTTT. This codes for CASSLSTQPTDTQYF. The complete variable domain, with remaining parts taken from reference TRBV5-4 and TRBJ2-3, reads ETGVTQSPTHLIKTRGQQVTLRCSSQSGHNTVSWYQQALGQGPQFIFQYYREEENGRGNFPPRFSGLQFPNYSSELNVNALELDDSALYLCASSLSTQPTDTQYFGPGTRLTVL.

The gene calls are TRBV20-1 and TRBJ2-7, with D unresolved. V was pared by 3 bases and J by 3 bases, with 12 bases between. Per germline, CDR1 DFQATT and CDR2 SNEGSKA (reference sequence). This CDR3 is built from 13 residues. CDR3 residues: CSASEHFVYEQYF. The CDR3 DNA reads TGCAGTGCTAGTGAGCACTTCGTCTACGAGCAGTACTTC.

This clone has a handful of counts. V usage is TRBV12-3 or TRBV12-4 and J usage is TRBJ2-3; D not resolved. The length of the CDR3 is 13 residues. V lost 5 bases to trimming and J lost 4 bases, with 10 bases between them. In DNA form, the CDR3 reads TGTGCCAGCAGTGGTCGGGTTGCAGATACGCAGTATTTT. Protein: CASSGRVADTQYF.

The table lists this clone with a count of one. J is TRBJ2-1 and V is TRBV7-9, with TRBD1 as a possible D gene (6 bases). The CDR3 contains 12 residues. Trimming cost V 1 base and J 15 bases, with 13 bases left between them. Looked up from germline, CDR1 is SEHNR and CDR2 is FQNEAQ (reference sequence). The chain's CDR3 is CASSLGDTRVFF. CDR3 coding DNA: TGTGCCAGCAGCTTAGGGGACACTCGAGTGTTCTTC.

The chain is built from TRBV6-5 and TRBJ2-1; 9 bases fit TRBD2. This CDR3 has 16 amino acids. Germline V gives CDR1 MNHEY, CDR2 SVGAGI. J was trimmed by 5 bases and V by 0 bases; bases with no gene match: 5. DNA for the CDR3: TGTGCCAGCAGTTACTCCAGACTAGCGGCCCACAATGAGCAGTTCTTC. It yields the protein CASSYSRLAAHNEQFF.